Each of the 23 T cell receptor beta chains below was sequenced from the same sample in a study of T cells after yellow fever vaccination. TCRdb re-derived calls from the 5' RACE reads in MiXCR, one entry per CDR3 protein. The table includes around 320,000 distinct CDR3 sequences, approximately 10% detected once. The input for sequencing was CD4+ T cells sorted from PBMCs, taken 5 days after the yellow fever booster vaccination. Every receptor here comes from a young man who received the YFV17D yellow fever vaccine.

This clonotype has only a few counts. The rearrangement links TRBV6-6 to TRBJ2-7; the D call may be TRBD1 or TRBD2 (7 bases each). The CDR3 sequence is 13 residues long. In germline, CDR1 is MNHNY, CDR2 SVGAGI (reference sequence). V was trimmed by 6 bases and J by 4 bases, leaving 13 bases between them. CDR3 sequence reads: CASRTGRAYEQYF. The DNA for the CDR3 is TGTGCCAGCAGGACAGGGAGGGCTTACGAGCAGTACTTC.

This clonotype was counted only a few times. J is TRBJ1-1 and V is TRBV7-9; D remains ambiguous. The germline V and J ends were trimmed by 5 bases and 8 bases, with 3 bases remaining between them. CDR3 size: 9 residues. Per the germline V gene, CDR1 is SEHNR and CDR2 is FQNEAQ (reference sequence). CDR3 DNA: TGTGCCAGCAGCGCGGAAGCTTTCTTT. Encoded protein: CASSAEAFF. The entire variable domain, with the rest obtained from reference TRBV7-9 and TRBJ1-1, is as follows: DTGVSQNPRHKITKRGQNVTFRCDPISEHNRLYWYRQTLGQGPEFLTYFQNEAQLEKSRLLSDRFSAERPKGSFSTLEIQRTEQGDSAMYLCASSAEAFFGQGTRLTVV.

The chain links TRBV24-1 to TRBJ2-2; 8 positions match TRBD2. Germline lookup yields CDR1 KGHDR and CDR2 SFDVKD. CDR3 length: 15 residues. J gave up 7 bases and V 3 bases, and 6 bases lay outside the gene matches. DNA for the CDR3: TGTGCCACCAGTGATCCCAAGCGGGGGCACGGGGAGCTGTTTTTT. Translated: CATSDPKRGHGELFF.

This clonotype appeared a few times. CDR3 sequence (DNA): TGTGCCAGCTATTATGCGGGGGGCCACAGTGAGCAGTTCTTC. Its translation: CASYYAGGHSEQFF. The chain recombines TRBV12-3 or TRBV12-4 with TRBJ2-1; TRBD2 matches 8 bases. V shed 8 bases and J 9 bases; nucleotides not matched to a gene: 12. The CDR3 contains 14 residues.

This clonotype was observed many times. The rearrangement links TRBV5-4 to TRBJ2-2; D is uncertain. Germline V gene lookup returns CDR1 SGHNT and CDR2 YYREEE (reference sequence). This CDR3 comprises 14 residues. The V and J ends lost 5 bases and 0 bases respectively, with 8 bases between them. This CDR3 reads CASRPDPNTGELFF. CDR3 nucleotide sequence: TGTGCCAGCAGACCGGACCCGAACACCGGGGAGCTGTTTTTT.

The V call is TRBV7-9, the J call TRBJ2-2; D gene ambiguous. V shed 1 base and J shed 4 bases, with 16 bases lying between them. The CDR3 contains 17 residues. Germline values: CDR1 SEHNR, CDR2 FQNEAQ (reference sequence). CDR3: CASSLGVGRWITGELFF. DNA for the CDR3: TGTGCCAGCAGCTTAGGGGTCGGCCGGTGGATCACCGGGGAGCTGTTTTTT.

This clonotype was detected ten times or more. The V gene is TRBV7-2, the J gene TRBJ2-3; D is uncertain. CDR1 and CDR2 from the germline V gene are SGHTA and FQGNSA. V lost 4 bases and J 6 bases, leaving 14 bases between the germline ends. This CDR3 is 14 amino acids long. CDR3 region: CASSSSREGDTQYF. The CDR3 DNA follows: TGTGCCAGCAGCTCATCACGTGAAGGGGATACGCAGTATTTT. The full variable domain, rest sourced from reference TRBV7-2 and TRBJ2-3, is GAGVSQSPSNKVTEKGKDVELRCDPISGHTALYWYRQSLGQGLEFLIYFQGNSAPDKSGLPSDRFSAERTGGSVSTLTIQRTQQEDSAVYLCASSSSREGDTQYFGPGTRLTVL.

This clonotype came up a few times. This chain links TRBV5-1 with TRBJ2-1, with unresolved D. V lost 0 bases, J lost 0 bases, and 10 bases lay in between. CDR3 size: 16 residues. Germline V gene data show CDR1 as SGHRS and CDR2 as YFSETQ. For the CDR3, the DNA is TGCGCCAGCAGCTTGGACGCGGACCTCTCCTACAATGAGCAGTTCTTC. Protein sequence: CASSLDADLSYNEQFF.

The chain couples TRBV15 to TRBJ2-3; TRBD1 matches at 8 bases. CDR1 LNHNV and CDR2 YYDKDF come from the germline V gene (reference sequence). J was trimmed by 3 bases and V by 1 base; bases with no gene match: 0. This CDR3 spans 14 amino acids. CDR3 residues: CATSRGQGTDTQYF. DNA of the CDR3: TGTGCCACCAGCAGAGGACAGGGGACAGATACGCAGTATTTT.

This clonotype was counted at least ten times. The V gene is TRBV7-9, the J gene TRBJ1-5, with no clear D. CDR1 SEHNR and CDR2 FQNEAQ come from the germline V gene (reference sequence). The CDR3 has 14 residues. V was trimmed by 4 bases and J by 1 base, leaving 8 bases between them. Written as DNA, the CDR3 is TGTGCCAGCAGCTGGATGGGGAGCAATCAGCCCCAGCATTTT. Encoded protein: CASSWMGSNQPQHF.

This chain uses TRBV16 with TRBJ1-5; D is unclear. The CDR3 length is 16 residues. V shed 0 bases and J shed 0 bases, with 9 bases lying between them. Per the germline V gene, CDR1 is KGHSY and CDR2 is FQNENV. CDR3 bases: TGTGCCAGCAGCCAATCGATAGGGAATAGCAATCAGCCCCAGCATTTT. Residues: CASSQSIGNSNQPQHF.

The V and J genes are TRBV4-3 and TRBJ1-5; maybe TRBD1 (6 bases). Germline assignment: CDR1 LGHNA and CDR2 YSLEER. The V gene lost 0 bases and the J gene lost 0 bases, with 15 bases spanning the gap. The CDR3 totals 18 residues. CDR3 loop: CASSQDGPGAYSNQPQHF. CDR3 DNA sequence: TGCGCCAGCAGCCAAGATGGTCCAGGGGCCTATAGCAATCAGCCCCAGCATTTT.

The genes are TRBV20-1 and TRBJ2-3; unclear D gene. The CDR3 is made up of 12 amino acids. The ends were cut back, 5 bases at V and 0 bases at J, with 6 bases in the middle. Per germline, CDR1 DFQATT and CDR2 SNEGSKA (reference sequence). The CDR3 DNA sequence: TGCAGTGCTTTGGAAAGCACAGATACGCAGTATTTT. It encodes CSALESTDTQYF.

This clonotype was seen only a few times. V is TRBV7-2 and J is TRBJ1-1; D not certain. CDR1 is SGHTA, CDR2 FQGNSA, per germline. Trimming cost V 1 base and J 1 base, with 4 bases left between them. The CDR3 spans 13 residues. In DNA, the CDR3 is TGTGCCAGCAGCTTAGTCAAGAACACTGAAGCTTTCTTT. This codes for CASSLVKNTEAFF. Full variable domain (missing parts from reference TRBV7-2 and TRBJ1-1): GAGVSQSPSNKVTEKGKDVELRCDPISGHTALYWYRQSLGQGLEFLIYFQGNSAPDKSGLPSDRFSAERTGGSVSTLTIQRTQQEDSAVYLCASSLVKNTEAFFGQGTRLTVV.

This clonotype was seen ten or more times. This chain joins TRBV9 and TRBJ1-6; no clear D. The germline gives CDR1 SGDLS, CDR2 YYNGEE. V shed 4 bases and J shed 7 bases, with 6 bases lying between them. The CDR3 spans 12 residues. The CDR3 reads CASSQDNSPLHF. The CDR3 DNA follows: TGTGCCAGCAGCCAAGACAATTCACCCCTCCACTTT.

This rearrangement joins TRBV20-1 to TRBJ1-6; TRBD1 might be the D (6 bases). V was clipped by 0 bases and J by 7 bases, with 10 bases between them. The CDR3 spans 14 residues. The germline gives CDR1 DFQATT, CDR2 SNEGSKA (reference sequence). The DNA for the CDR3 is TGCAGTGCTAGAGATGGGGGCAGGAATTCACCCCTCCACTTT. Protein product: CSARDGGRNSPLHF.

The chain joins TRBV12-3 or TRBV12-4 to TRBJ2-3, with 11 bases aligning to TRBD2. V trimming: 2 bases; J trimming: 10 bases; junction bases outside the gene matches: 5. This CDR3 comprises 14 residues. CDR3 coding DNA: TGTGCCAGCAGTTTATCTAGCGGGGGGACTTCGCAGTATTTT. The encoded protein is CASSLSSGGTSQYF.

Many counts were recorded for this clonotype. This sequence joins TRBV25-1 and TRBJ2-5; no reliable D call. The CDR3 consists of 14 residues. With 2 bases removed from V and 2 bases from J, the gap between germline ends came to 9 bases. Germline CDR1 MGHDK, CDR2 SYGVNS. The CDR3 coding sequence is TGTGCCAGCAGTGAAGGCCAGCTGCAAGAGACCCAGTACTTC. This gives the protein CASSEGQLQETQYF.

This clonotype has just a few counts. V gene TRBV11-1 combines with J gene TRBJ2-1, with TRBD2 identical over 11 bases. Losses at the gene ends were 3 bases for V and 10 bases for J; bases not matched to a gene: 11. This CDR3 has 16 residues. Germline CDR1 SGHAT, CDR2 FQDESV (reference sequence). Here the CDR3 reads CASSFSPSGGQEEQFF. The CDR3 coding sequence is TGTGCCAGCAGCTTTTCTCCTAGCGGGGGGCAGGAGGAGCAGTTCTTC.

V is TRBV19 and J is TRBJ1-5, with a possible D match to TRBD1 (5 bases). The V end was cut by 4 bases, the J end by 4 bases, with 17 bases between. This CDR3 is 16 amino acids long. Germline assignment: CDR1 LNHDA and CDR2 SQIVND (reference sequence). This CDR3 is CASSTQSRQFNQPQHF. The CDR3 nucleotides read TGTGCCAGTAGTACCCAGTCCCGACAGTTTAATCAGCCCCAGCATTTT.

The chain is built from TRBV28 and TRBJ2-5; no firm D call. The CDR3 consists of 16 residues. The V and J ends lost 3 bases and 2 bases respectively, with 16 bases between them. Germline V CDR1 and CDR2: MDHEN, SYDVKM. The DNA of the CDR3 is TGTGCCAGCAGTTTCCGGGCAGGAAGGCAGCAAGAGACCCAGTACTTC. Translating it yields CASSFRAGRQQETQYF.

The CDR3 nucleotides are TGTGCCTGGAACGGGGACTACTTAAGAGATACGCAGTATTTT. This encodes CAWNGDYLRDTQYF. This chain connects TRBV30 to TRBJ2-3; TRBD2 aligns across 7 bases. Germline CDR1 and CDR2: GTSNPN and SVGIG (reference sequence). J lost 5 bases, V lost 4 bases, and 9 bases had no gene match. The CDR3 consists of 14 residues.

This clonotype was detected a few times. The chain recombines TRBV6-6 with TRBJ2-1; 11 bases map to TRBD2. Germline values: CDR1 MNHNY, CDR2 SVGAGI (reference sequence). This CDR3 has 16 amino acids. Germline trimming cut 2 bases from V and 7 bases from J; bases unmatched to any gene: 7. The CDR3 nucleotides read TGTGCCAGCAGTTACGGGTTAGCGGGGGGGCCGAATGAGCAGTTCTTC. It encodes CASSYGLAGGPNEQFF.